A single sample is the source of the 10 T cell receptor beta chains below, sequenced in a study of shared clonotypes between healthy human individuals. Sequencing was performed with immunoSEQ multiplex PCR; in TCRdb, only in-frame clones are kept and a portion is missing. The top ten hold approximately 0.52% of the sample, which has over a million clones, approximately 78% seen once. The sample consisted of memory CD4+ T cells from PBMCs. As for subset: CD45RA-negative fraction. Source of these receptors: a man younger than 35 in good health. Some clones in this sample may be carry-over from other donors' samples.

CDR3 DNA: TGTGCCAGCACCCCAGGACGGAATTCACCCCTCCACTTT. It codes for CASTPGRNSPLHF. The chain is built from TRBV2 and TRBJ1-6, with no clear D. The CDR3 extends over 13 amino acids. V was cut by 7 bases and J by 7 bases, with 11 bases left in between. Germline CDR1 SNHLY, CDR2 FYNNEI.

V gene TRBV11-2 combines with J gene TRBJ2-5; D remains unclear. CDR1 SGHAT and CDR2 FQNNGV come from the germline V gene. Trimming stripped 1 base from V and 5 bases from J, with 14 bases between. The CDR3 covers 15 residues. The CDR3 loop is CASSLGFRGGETQYF. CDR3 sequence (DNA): TGTGCCAGCAGCTTAGGTTTCCGCGGTGGGGAGACCCAGTACTTC.

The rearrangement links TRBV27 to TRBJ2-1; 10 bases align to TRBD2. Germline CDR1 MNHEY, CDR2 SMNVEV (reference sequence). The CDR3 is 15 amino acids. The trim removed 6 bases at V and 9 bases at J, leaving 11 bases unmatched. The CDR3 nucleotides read TGTGCCAGCAGCCCCCTAGCGGGAGTAGGTGGTGAGCAGTTCTTC. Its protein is CASSPLAGVGGEQFF.

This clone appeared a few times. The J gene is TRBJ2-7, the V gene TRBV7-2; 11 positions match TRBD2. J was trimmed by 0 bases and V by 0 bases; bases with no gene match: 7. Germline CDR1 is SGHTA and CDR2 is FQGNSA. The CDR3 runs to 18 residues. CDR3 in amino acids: CASSLANGLAGGSYEQYF. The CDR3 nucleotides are TGTGCCAGCAGCTTAGCGAATGGGCTAGCGGGAGGCTCCTACGAGCAGTACTTC.

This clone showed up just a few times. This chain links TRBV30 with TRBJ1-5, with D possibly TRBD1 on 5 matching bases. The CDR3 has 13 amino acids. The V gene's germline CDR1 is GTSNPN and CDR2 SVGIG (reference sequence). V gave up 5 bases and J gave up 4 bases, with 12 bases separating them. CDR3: CAWGTVTNQPQHF. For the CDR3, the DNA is TGTGCCTGGGGGACGGTAACTAATCAGCCCCAGCATTTT.

DNA of the CDR3: TGTGCCAGCAGATCGGACAGGGGGCTTCAGCCCCAGCATTTT. This encodes CASRSDRGLQPQHF. V and J are TRBV28 and TRBJ1-5; 11 bases agree with TRBD1. The CDR3 length is 14 residues. CDR1 is MDHEN and CDR2 is SYDVKM in the germline V gene. V dropped 6 bases and J dropped 6; count of bases not matched to a gene: 4.

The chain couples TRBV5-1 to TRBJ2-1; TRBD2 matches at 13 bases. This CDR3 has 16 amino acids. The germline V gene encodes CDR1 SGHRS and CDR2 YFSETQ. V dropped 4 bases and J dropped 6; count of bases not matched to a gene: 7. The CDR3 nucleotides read TGCGCCAGCAGCGACGGAGGACTAGCGGGGGTCAATGAGCAGTTCTTC. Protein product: CASSDGGLAGVNEQFF. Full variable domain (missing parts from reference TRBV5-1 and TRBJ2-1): KAGVTQTPRYLIKTRGQQVTLSCSPISGHRSVSWYQQTPGQGLQFLFEYFSETQRNKGNFPGRFSGRQFSNSRSEMNVSTLELGDSALYLCASSDGGLAGVNEQFFGPGTRLTVL.

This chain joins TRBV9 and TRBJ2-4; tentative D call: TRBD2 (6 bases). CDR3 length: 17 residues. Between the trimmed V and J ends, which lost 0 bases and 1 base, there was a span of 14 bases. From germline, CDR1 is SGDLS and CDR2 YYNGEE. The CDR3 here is CASSVDPGEGAKNIQYF. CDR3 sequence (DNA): TGTGCCAGCAGCGTAGATCCGGGGGAAGGGGCCAAAAACATTCAGTACTTC.

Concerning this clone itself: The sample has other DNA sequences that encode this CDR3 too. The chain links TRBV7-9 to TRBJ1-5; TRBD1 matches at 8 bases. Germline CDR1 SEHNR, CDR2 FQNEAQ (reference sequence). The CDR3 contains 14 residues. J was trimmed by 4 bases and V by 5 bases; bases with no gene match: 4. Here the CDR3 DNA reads TGTGCCAGCAGCCTCGACAGGGGAAATCAGCCCCAGCATTTT. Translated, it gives CASSLDRGNQPQHF.

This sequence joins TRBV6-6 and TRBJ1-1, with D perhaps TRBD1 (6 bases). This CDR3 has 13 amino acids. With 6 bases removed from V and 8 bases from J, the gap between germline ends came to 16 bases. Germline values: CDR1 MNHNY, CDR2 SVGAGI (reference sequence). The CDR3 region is CASRRLIGGEAFF. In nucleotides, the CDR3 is TGTGCCAGCAGGCGCCTTATAGGGGGGGAAGCTTTCTTT.